This T cell receptor (beta chain) was sequenced in a study of blood T cell repertoires in COVID-19. Background on the study: The United States, Italy and Spain supplied acute and convalescent COVID-19 samples. PBMCs, B-cell-depleted T cells, or T cells were the source of the cDNA or gDNA that made up the material.

Authors' data handling: By means of reference gene primer amplification, nucleated cell counts were estimated. Only in-frame clones appear in the TCRdb table, and some are missing; sequencing was by immunoSEQ multiplex PCR. V and J calls and clone size come straight from that table; D and trimming were deduced from the DNA. The table lists over 150,000 clones, about four fifths of them singletons. Trimming left V 5 bases short and J 5 bases short, with 18 bases between. CDR1 is LNHDA and CDR2 is SQIVND in the germline V gene (reference sequence). CDR3 length equals 16 residues. The table lists this clone with a count of one.

Sequencing used peripheral blood. The TCR originated in a man younger than 35 with active or convalescent COVID-19. V is TRBV19 and J is TRBJ2-2, with D perhaps TRBD1 (6 bases). CDR3: CASSSQGTRRTGELFF. CDR3 in DNA: TGTGCCAGTAGTTCTCAGGGGACCAGGAGAACCGGGGAGCTGTTTTTT.